This entry features one T cell receptor beta chain sequence. What antigen it recognizes has not been identified. Base quality data are lacking; no much larger clone is found one base away. The data are from a study of tumor-infiltrating lymphocytes in oesophageal squamous cell carcinoma (dated by TCRdb to between 2015 and 2016). The CDR3 covers 14 residues, taking in both the cysteine and the phenylalanine. The read is trimmed to its CDR3 DNA, 42 bases read in frame from base 1. Sequences SGHVT (CDR1) and SQSDAQ (CDR2) are obtained from the germline V gene. Library preparation was by PCR. Sequencing instrument: Illumina HiSeq 2000. The public reads were quality trimmed at Q25 with fastp and then assembled into clones with MiXCR by TCRdb, keeping productive beta chains. One record per CDR3 amino acid sequence lists the most common genes and DNA. Here the sample has 13,000 or so distinct CDR3 sequences; approximately 60% occur a single time. Roughly 32% of the sample is taken by the ten largest.

The source is a female donor with esophageal squamous cell carcinoma. The chain is encoded by TRBV7-4 joined to TRBJ2-5; TRBD1 could be the D gene, as 6 bases match. The DNA end is more similar to TRBJ2-7, so the J call may be wrong. Sequencing input: esophageal tumor tissue. The CDR3 region has the sequence CASSFNTGTYEQYF. The nucleotide sequence is TGTGCCAGCAGTTTCAATACAGGGACCTACGAGCAGTACTTC.